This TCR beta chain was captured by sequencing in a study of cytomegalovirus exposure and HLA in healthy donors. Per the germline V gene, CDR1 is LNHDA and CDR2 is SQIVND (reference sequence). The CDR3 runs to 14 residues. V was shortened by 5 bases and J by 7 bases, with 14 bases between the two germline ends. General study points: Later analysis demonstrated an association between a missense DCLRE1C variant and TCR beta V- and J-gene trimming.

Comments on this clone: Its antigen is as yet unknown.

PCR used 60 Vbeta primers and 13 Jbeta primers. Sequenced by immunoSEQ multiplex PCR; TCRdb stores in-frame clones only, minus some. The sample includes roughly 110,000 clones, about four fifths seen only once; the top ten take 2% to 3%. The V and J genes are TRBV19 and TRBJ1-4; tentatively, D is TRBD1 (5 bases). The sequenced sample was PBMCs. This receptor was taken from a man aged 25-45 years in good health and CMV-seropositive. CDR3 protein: CASSLQGLGEKLFF. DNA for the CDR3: TGTGCCAGTAGTCTCCAGGGTTTGGGTGAAAAACTGTTTTTT.